This T cell receptor (beta chain) was identified during a study of cytomegalovirus exposure and HLA in healthy donors (dated by TCRdb to about 2017). Broadly, across the study: According to a later analysis, one platform produced both the 120 validation repertoires and the 730 or so repertoires of the first cohort. The study aimed to test whether cataloging public T cell receptors could reveal signatures of past pathogen exposure. Besides the first cohort of hundreds of subjects, a separate validation cohort made up of 95 to 150 different subjects was used. To predict cytomegalovirus infection status, the study combined high-throughput TCR immunosequencing, statistical association of individual TCRs with disease status, and machine learning. Study-level results and caveats: Cytomegalovirus status was reported to be diagnosed by the classifier with high specificity and sensitivity in both the original and validation cohorts. It was suggested by the authors that the approach could potentially be generalized to other disease states and immunological phenotypes. A later analysis lacked HLA typing for the validation cohort, so it scored co-occurrence in that cohort across all 120 repertoires. Across donors, most TCR sequences were observed very rarely, whereas some public TCRs were present in many individuals. In a later analysis, TCRs clustered in the first cohort were found to also tend to co-occur in the 100 to 150 validation repertoires, with about 93% of cluster scores above 0. A total of fewer than 200 TCR beta chains were listed by the study as associated with cytomegalovirus. In vitro tests confirmed that a few of the cytomegalovirus-associated TCR beta chains recognize cytomegalovirus antigens.

Library creation used the immunoSEQ multiplex PCR assay. Per the source publication's procedure: To diagnose cytomegalovirus status from the catalog of TCR beta chain sequences, a statistical classification framework was built. TCRdb provides this immuneACCESS table in a form limited to in-frame rearrangements. Some clones are lacking; in checked studies, under half of them reflect an unresolved V gene, and why the rest are absent is not known. The V and J calls and the clone size are those of that table, but D and trimming were determined from the DNA. In this sample the table shows roughly 250,000 clones, roughly 89% of which occur a single time. The ten largest clones capture 2.5% to 3% of the sample. Donors formed part of the validation cohort, which comprised some 120 subjects and was distinct from the first cohort of 690 or so subjects. The CDR3, cysteine through phenylalanine, is 11 amino acids long. The only DNA kept is the CDR3, 33 bases in frame from the first base. Relative to germline, V is 5 bases shorter and J is 9 bases shorter, with 10 bases between their ends. CDR1 ENHRY and CDR2 SYGVKD were looked up in the germline V gene.

On this clone: Its antigen has not been determined. Base quality data are lacking; no much larger clone is found one base away.

The sequencing sample was made of PBMCs. The chain uses TRBV10-3 and TRBJ1-1; the D gene cannot be named for sure. This TCR derives from a man between 18 and 35 years old in good health and CMV-seronegative. The CDR3 reads CAISLGSQAFF. The sequenced DNA: TGTGCCATCAGTCTGGGGAGCCAAGCTTTCTTT.